Presented here are 5 T cell receptor beta chains from one specimen sequenced in a study of T cells in localized non-small cell lung cancer. The protocol was immunoSEQ multiplex PCR, while the TCRdb copy is restricted to in-frame clones and leaves out a portion. There are about 77,000 clones in the sample; around 90% occur only once, and 20% to 25% lies in the top ten. The specimen comprised peripheral blood, sampled before any cancer treatment. The receptors originated from a woman aged 35 to 69 with stage I squamous cell lung carcinoma.

V and J are TRBV5-4 and TRBJ2-3; the D is unclear. The CDR3 sequence is 14 residues long. Germline V gene lookup returns CDR1 SGHNT and CDR2 YYREEE (reference sequence). Between the trimmed V and J ends, which lost 6 bases and 4 bases, there was a span of 15 bases. CDR3 in amino acids: CASTPTGLSDTQYF. DNA for the CDR3: TGTGCCAGCACGCCGACTGGCCTGTCAGATACGCAGTATTTT. Variable domain in full (rest from reference TRBV5-4 and TRBJ2-3): ETGVTQSPTHLIKTRGQQVTLRCSSQSGHNTVSWYQQALGQGPQFIFQYYREEENGRGNFPPRFSGLQFPNYSSELNVNALELDDSALYLCASTPTGLSDTQYFGPGTRLTVL.

This chain uses TRBV5-4 with TRBJ2-2; D is ambiguous. V shed 5 bases and J shed 0 bases, with 8 bases lying between them. The CDR3 length is 14 residues. Per germline, CDR1 SGHNT and CDR2 YYREEE (reference sequence). The CDR3, as DNA: TGTGCCAGCAGGACGGCAACGAACACCGGGGAGCTGTTTTTT. This translates into CASRTATNTGELFF.

This rearrangement joins TRBV30 to TRBJ2-1; TRBD2 matches 10 bases. J was trimmed by 4 bases and V by 0 bases; bases with no gene match: 9. The CDR3 runs to 17 residues. Germline lookup yields CDR1 GTSNPN and CDR2 SVGIG (reference sequence). DNA for the CDR3: TGTGCCTGGAGTGTTAGGCTAGCGGGGGAGTTTTACAATGAGCAGTTCTTC. Translated: CAWSVRLAGEFYNEQFF.

This chain uses TRBV11-2 with TRBJ2-5; 9 positions agree with TRBD2. CDR3 length equals 15 residues. The germline V gene encodes CDR1 SGHAT and CDR2 FQNNGV. Unmatched junction bases numbered 5, after V lost 1 base and J lost 5 bases. As DNA, the CDR3 is TGTGCCAGCAGCTTAGGCAGCGGGGGGCCGGAGACCCAGTACTTC. Protein: CASSLGSGGPETQYF.

The chain has TRBV6-1 and TRBJ1-2; D gene uncertain. V was clipped by 6 bases and J by 4 bases, with 15 bases between them. The V gene's germline CDR1 is MNHNS and CDR2 SASEGT. The CDR3 length is 14 residues. In DNA form, the CDR3 reads TGTGCCAGCAGGTCGGGCTCTACTATCTATGGCTACACCTTC. As protein: CASRSGSTIYGYTF.